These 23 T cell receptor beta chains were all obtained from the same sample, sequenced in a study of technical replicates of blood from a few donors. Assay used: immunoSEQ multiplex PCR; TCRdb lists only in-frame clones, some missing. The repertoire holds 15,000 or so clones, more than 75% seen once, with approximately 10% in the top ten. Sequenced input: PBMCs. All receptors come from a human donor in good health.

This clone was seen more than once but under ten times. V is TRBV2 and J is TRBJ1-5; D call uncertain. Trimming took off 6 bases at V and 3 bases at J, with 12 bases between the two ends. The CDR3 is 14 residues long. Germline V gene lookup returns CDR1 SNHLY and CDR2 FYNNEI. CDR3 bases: TGTGCCAGCAGGGAGGACGGAACCAATCAGCCCCAGCATTTT. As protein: CASREDGTNQPQHF. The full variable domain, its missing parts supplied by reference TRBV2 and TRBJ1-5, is EPEVTQTPSHQVTQMGQEVILRCVPISNHLYFYWYRQILGQKVEFLVSFYNNEISEKSEIFDDQFSVERPDGSNFTLKIRSTKLEDSAMYFCASREDGTNQPQHFGDGTRLSIL.

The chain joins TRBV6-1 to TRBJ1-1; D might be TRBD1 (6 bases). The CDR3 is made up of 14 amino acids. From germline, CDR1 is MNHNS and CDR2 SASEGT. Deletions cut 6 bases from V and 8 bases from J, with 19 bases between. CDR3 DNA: TGTGCCAGCAGAAGGGGGGGGAACGGGGCAGAAGCTTTCTTT. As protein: CASRRGGNGAEAFF.

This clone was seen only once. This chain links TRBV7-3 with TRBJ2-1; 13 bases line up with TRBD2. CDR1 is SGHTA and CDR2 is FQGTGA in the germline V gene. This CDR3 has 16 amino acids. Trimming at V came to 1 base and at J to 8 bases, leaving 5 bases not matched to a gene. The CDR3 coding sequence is TGTGCCAGCAGCTTAAGCACTAGCGGGAGGGCCTATGAGCAGTTCTTC. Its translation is CASSLSTSGRAYEQFF.

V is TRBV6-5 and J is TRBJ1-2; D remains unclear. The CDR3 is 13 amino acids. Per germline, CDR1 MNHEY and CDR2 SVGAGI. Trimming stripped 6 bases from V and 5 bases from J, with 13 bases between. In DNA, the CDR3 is TGTGCCAGCAGCGGTTCGGGTCCGTATGGCTACACCTTC. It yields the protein CASSGSGPYGYTF.

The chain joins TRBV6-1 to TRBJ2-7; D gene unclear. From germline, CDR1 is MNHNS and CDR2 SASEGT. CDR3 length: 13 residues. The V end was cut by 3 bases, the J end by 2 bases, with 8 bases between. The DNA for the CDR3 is TGTGCCAGCAGTGAGCTCCGGGCCTACGAGCAGTACTTC. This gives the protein CASSELRAYEQYF.

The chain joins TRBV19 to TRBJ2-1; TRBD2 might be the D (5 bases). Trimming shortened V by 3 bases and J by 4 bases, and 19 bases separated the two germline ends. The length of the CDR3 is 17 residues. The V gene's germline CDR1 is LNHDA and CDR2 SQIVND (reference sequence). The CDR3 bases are TGTGCCAGTAGTATTGCGGGCCCACTCCCGTTTTACAATGAGCAGTTCTTC. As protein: CASSIAGPLPFYNEQFF.

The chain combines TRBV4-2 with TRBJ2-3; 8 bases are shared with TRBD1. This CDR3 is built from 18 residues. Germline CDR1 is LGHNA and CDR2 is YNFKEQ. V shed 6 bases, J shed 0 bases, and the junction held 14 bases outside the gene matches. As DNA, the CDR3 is TGTGCCAGCAGTGGAGGACAGGGTTCTCGAACGAGCACAGATACGCAGTATTTT. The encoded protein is CASSGGQGSRTSTDTQYF.

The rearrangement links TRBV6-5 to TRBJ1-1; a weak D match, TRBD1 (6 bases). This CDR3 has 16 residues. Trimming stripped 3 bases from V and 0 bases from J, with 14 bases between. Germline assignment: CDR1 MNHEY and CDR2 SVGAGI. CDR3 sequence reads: CASSYEGDAMNTEAFF. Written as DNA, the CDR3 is TGTGCCAGCAGTTATGAGGGGGATGCAATGAACACTGAAGCTTTCTTT.

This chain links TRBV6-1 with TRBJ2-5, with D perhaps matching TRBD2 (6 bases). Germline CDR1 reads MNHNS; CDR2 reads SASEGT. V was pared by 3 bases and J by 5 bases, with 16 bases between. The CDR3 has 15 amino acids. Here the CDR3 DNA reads TGTGCCAGCAGTGAGCCAGGAGGGTCCGCGGAGACCCAGTACTTC. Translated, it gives CASSEPGGSAETQYF.

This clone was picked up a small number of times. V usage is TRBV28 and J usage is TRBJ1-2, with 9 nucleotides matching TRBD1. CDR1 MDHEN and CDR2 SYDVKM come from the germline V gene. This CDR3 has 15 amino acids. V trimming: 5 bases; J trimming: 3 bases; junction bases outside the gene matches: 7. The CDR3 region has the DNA TGTGCCAGCAGTCTAAGGGACAGGGCTGACTATGGCTACACCTTC. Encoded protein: CASSLRDRADYGYTF.

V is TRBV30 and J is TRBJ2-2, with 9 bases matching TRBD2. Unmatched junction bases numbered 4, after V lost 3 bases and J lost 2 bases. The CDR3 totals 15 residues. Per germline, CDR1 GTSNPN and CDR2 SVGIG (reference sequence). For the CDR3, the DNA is TGTGCCTGGAGACGGCTAGCGGGAAACACCGGGGAGCTGTTTTTT. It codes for CAWRRLAGNTGELFF.

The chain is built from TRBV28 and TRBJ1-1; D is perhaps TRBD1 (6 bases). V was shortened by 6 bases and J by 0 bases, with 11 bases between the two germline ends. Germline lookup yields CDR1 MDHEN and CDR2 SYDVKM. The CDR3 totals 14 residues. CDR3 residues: CASSSDSMNTEAFF. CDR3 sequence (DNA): TGTGCCAGCAGCTCGGACAGTATGAACACTGAAGCTTTCTTT.

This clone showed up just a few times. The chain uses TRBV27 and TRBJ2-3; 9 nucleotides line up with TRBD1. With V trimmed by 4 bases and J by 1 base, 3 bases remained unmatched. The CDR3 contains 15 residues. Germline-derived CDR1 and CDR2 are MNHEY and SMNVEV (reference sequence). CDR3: CASSSQGAGTDTQYF. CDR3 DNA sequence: TGTGCCAGCAGTTCACAGGGGGCTGGCACAGATACGCAGTATTTT.

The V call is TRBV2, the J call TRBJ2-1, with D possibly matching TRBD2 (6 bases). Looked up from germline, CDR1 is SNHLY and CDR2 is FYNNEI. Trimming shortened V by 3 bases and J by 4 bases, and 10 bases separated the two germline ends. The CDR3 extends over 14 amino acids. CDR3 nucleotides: TGTGCCAGCAGTGAGGCTAGCGCTTACAATGAGCAGTTCTTC. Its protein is CASSEASAYNEQFF.

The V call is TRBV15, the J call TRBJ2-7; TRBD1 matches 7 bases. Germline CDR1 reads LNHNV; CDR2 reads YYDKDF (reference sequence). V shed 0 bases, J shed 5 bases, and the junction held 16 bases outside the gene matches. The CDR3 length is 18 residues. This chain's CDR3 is CATSRDRGRSDGRNEQYF. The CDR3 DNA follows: TGTGCCACCAGCAGAGATAGGGGGCGCTCCGACGGGCGGAACGAGCAGTACTTC.

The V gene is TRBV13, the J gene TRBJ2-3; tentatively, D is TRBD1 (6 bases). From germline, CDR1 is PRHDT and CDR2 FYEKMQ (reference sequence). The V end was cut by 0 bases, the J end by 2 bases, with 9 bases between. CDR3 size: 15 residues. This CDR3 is CASSLGTGHTDTQYF. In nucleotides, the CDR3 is TGTGCCAGCAGCTTAGGGACAGGCCACACAGATACGCAGTATTTT.

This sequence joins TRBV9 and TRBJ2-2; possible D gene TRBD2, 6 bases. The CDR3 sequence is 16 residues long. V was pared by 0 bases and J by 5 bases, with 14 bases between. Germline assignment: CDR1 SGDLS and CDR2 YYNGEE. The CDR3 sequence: CASSVVGSSRTGELFF. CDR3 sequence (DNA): TGTGCCAGCAGCGTAGTCGGGAGTTCTAGAACCGGGGAGCTGTTTTTT.

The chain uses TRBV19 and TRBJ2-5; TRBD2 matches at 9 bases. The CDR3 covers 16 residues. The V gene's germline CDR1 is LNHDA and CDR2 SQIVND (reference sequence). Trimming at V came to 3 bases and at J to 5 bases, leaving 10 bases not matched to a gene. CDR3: CASSISTSGLGETQYF. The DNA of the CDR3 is TGTGCCAGTAGTATCTCAACTAGCGGGCTCGGGGAGACCCAGTACTTC.

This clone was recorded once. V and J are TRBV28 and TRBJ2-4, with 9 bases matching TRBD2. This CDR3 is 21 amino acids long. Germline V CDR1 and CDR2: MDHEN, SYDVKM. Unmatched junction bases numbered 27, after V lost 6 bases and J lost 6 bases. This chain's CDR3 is CASRSLVSCIGAGGPGNIQYF. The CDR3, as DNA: TGTGCCAGCAGGAGTTTAGTCTCTTGCATTGGGGCGGGAGGGCCGGGAAACATTCAGTACTTC.

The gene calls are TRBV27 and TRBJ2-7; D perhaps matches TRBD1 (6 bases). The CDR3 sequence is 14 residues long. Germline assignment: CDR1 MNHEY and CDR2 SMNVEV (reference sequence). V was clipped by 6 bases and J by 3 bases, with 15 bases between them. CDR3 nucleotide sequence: TGTGCCAGCAGAACACACAAACAGGGCTACGAGCAGTACTTC. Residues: CASRTHKQGYEQYF.

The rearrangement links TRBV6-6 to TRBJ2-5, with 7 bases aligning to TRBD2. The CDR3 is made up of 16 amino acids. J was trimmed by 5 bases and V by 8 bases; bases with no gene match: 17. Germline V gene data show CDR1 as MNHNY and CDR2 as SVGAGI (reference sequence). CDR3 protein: CASVQGTGLGWETQYF. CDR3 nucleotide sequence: TGTGCCAGCGTTCAAGGGACCGGACTAGGCTGGGAGACCCAGTACTTC.

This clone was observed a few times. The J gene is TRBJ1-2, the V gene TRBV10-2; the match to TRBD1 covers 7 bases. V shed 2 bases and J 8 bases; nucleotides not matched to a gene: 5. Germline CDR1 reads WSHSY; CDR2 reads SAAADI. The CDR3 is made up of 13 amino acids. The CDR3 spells CASSEPTGAGYTF. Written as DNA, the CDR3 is TGCGCCAGCAGTGAGCCAACAGGGGCCGGCTACACCTTC.

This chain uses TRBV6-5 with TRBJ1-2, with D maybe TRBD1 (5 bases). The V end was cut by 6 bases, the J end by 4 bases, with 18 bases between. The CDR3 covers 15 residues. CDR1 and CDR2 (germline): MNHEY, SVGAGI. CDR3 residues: CASSRGPSGGYGYTF. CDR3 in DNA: TGTGCCAGCAGCCGCGGACCCTCCGGGGGCTATGGCTACACCTTC.